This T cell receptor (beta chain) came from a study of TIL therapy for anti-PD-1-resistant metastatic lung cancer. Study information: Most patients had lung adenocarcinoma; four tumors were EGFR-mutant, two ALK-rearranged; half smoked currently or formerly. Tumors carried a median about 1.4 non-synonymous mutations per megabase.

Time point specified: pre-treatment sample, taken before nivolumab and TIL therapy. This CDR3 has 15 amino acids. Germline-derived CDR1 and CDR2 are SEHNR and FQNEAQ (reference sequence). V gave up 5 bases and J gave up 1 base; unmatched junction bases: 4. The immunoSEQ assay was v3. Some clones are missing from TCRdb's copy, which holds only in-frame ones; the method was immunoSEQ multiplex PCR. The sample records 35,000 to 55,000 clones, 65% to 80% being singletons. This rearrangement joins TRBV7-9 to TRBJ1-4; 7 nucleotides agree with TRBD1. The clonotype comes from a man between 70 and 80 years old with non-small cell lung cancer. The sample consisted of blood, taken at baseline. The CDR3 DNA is TGTGCCAGCAGCAACCGGGACAGAACTAATGAAAAACTGTTTTTT. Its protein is CASSNRDRTNEKLFF.